The T cell receptor beta chain described here comes from a study of identical twins listed by TCRdb under 2016. With regard to the full study: TCR alpha and beta repertoires from monozygotic twins, unrelated adults of various ages and cord blood were deep-sequenced to test whether fetal clonotypes persist. To rule out contamination, the twin experiments were replicated at different times with different library preparation protocols. Points the paper makes about the study in general: Because the same donors could not be followed over many years, the conclusions relied on cross-sectional statistical analysis. Compared with coincidental sharing between unrelated individuals, an excess of low generation-probability sequences was observed among out-of-frame TCR alpha sequences shared between twins. The excess sharing between twins in beta out-of-frame sequences was weaker because fewer shared sequences reduced the signal-to-noise ratio. In monozygotic twins, out-of-frame TCR alpha sharing was systematically underestimated by recombination models, although the models agreed with sharing between unrelated individuals. Invariant T cells such as MAIT and iNKT could partly confound zero-insertion analyses, though diverse VJ usage argued against this for most clonotypes. Abundant cord blood beta clonotypes had fewer insertions, young adult naive repertoires showed a similar but weaker trend, and memory repertoires showed no such trend.

The method was 5' RACE. Instrument used: Illumina HiSeq 2000. Template switching introduced a universal primer binding site; the final cDNA contained a unique molecular identifier, enabling accurate counting of TCR cDNA molecules. Specific primers in the conserved constant-segment region were used to synthesize first-strand cDNA for TCR alpha and beta chains. To control for contamination, every cDNA library carried two barcodes: a SMART-Mk sample barcode plus Illumina barcodes. TruSeq adapter sequences and Illumina sample barcodes were added in two successive PCR steps. The TCR alpha and beta cDNA libraries were sequenced on the Illumina HiSeq platform using custom primers. The authors' analysis ran thus. MiGEC was used to process raw reads and extract unique molecular identifiers, and MiXCR was used to find CDR3 positions. For each individual, recombination models were inferred using an EM algorithm with the repgenHMM and IGoR tools. Shared clonotypes were analyzed with the tcR package in R, and sharing was normalized by the product of cloneset sizes. To study raw recombination free of thymic and clonal selection effects, out-of-frame nonproductive sequences were analyzed. Through fastp at Q25 and MiXCR, TCRdb rebuilt clones from the public reads, retaining in-frame beta chains. When rows share a CDR3 protein, they turn into one entry using the most common DNA and genes. It is TCRdb's table, rather than the study itself, that gives the V and J calls and clone size. The sample profile shows some 1,600,000 distinct CDR3 sequences; about 31% of them were found once. 0.25% to 0.3% of the sample belongs to the ten largest clones.

All donors were healthy Caucasians. Sequences SGHDT (CDR1) and YYEEEE (CDR2) are obtained from the germline V gene. Trimming takes 0 bases from V and 6 bases from J, and the germline ends sit 12 bases apart. Counted from cysteine to phenylalanine, this CDR3 has 14 amino acids. CDR3 DNA is the only sequence kept; it has 42 bases, read in frame from the first base. Remarks on this clonotype: Its antigen remains undetermined. One base away there is no much larger clone; base qualities are not given.

This TCR came from a newborn girl in good health. The chain couples TRBV5-6 to TRBJ1-2; matching of 5 bases hints at TRBD1 as the D gene. The source material was cord blood. CDR3 sequence: CASSLGTRENGYTF. The base sequence is TGTGCCAGCAGCTTGGGCACCAGGGAAAATGGCTACACCTTC.